One T cell receptor (beta chain) is described in this entry. The assay was immunoSEQ multiplex PCR, and TCRdb's table has in-frame clones only and misses some. The table lists 640,000 or so clones, about 89% of them singletons. This CDR3 is built from 16 residues. Germline CDR1 SGHNT, CDR2 YYREEE (reference sequence). V was clipped by 4 bases and J by 6 bases; unmatched bases: 15. These data originate in a study of shared T cell receptors in the human thymus. The same data also went into a second study, on human thymus T cells. That report adds: Gene usage for V and J segments appeared biased in thymic and blood repertoires.

The receptor was derived from a boy under two years old with a congenital heart defect. V usage is TRBV5-4 and J usage is TRBJ1-2, with TRBD1 matching 7 bases. Sequencing used thymocytes. CDR3 sequence: CASSRRTGEGLNGYTF. The CDR3 DNA sequence: TGTGCCAGCAGCCGACGAACAGGGGAAGGTCTCAATGGCTACACCTTC.